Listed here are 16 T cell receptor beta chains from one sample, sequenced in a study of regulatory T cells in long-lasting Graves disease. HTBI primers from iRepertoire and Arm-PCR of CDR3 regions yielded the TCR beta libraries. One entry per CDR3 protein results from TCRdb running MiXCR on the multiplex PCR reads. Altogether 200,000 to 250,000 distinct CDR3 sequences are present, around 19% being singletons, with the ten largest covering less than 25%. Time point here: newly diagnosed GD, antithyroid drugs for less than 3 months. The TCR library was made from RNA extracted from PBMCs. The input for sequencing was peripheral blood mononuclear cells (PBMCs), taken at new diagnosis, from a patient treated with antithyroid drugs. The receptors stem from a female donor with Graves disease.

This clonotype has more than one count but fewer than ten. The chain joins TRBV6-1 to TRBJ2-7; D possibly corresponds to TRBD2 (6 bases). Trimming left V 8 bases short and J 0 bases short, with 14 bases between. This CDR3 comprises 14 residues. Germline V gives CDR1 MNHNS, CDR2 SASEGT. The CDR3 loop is CASSGAVYSYEQYF. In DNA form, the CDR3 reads TGTGCCAGCTCGGGAGCGGTTTACTCCTACGAGCAGTACTTC.

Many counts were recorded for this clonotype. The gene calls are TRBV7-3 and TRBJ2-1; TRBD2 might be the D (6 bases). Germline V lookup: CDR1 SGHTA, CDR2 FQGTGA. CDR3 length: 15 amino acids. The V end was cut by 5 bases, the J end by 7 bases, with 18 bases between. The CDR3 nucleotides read TGTGCCAGCAGCCCCTATAGCGGCCTTGGGAATGAGCAGTTCTTC. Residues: CASSPYSGLGNEQFF.

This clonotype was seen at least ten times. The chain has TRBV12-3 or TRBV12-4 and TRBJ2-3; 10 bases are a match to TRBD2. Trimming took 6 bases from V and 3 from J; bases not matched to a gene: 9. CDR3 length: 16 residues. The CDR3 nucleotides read TGTGCCAGCAGCCAAACAGCGGGAGGGGAAACAGATACGCAGTATTTT. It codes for CASSQTAGGETDTQYF.

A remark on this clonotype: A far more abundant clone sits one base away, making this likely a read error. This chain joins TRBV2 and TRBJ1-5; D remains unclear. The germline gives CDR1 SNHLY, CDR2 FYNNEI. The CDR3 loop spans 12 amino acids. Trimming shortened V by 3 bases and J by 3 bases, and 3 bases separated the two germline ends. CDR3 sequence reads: CASSDINQPQHF. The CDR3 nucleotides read TGTGCCAGCAGTGATATCAATCAGCCCCAGCATTTT.

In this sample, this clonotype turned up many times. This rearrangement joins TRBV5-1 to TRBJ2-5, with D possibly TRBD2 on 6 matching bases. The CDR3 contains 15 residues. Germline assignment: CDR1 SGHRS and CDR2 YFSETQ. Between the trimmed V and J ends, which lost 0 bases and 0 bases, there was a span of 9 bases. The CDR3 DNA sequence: TGCGCCAGCAGCTTGGCTAGCGCTTACCAAGAGACCCAGTACTTC. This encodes CASSLASAYQETQYF.

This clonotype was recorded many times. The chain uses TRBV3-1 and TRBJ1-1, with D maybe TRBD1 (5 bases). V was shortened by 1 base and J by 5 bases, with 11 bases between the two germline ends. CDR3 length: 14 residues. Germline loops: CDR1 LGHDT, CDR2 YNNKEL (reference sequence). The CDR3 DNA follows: TGTGCCAGCAGCCAAGCGGCAGGGAGGACTGAAGCTTTCTTT. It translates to CASSQAAGRTEAFF.

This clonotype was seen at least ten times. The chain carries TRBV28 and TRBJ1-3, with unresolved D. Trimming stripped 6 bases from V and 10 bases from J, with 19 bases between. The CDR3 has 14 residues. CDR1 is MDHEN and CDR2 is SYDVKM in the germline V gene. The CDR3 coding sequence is TGTGCCAGCAGCCCTACCGGACCGGTGGGAACCATATATTTT. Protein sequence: CASSPTGPVGTIYF.

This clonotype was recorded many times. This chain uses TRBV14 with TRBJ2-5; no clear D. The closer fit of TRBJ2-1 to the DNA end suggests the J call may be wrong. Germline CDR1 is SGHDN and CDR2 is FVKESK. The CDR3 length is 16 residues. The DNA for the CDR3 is TGTGCCAGCAGCCACCTAAAGCACCTAACGAACAATGAGCAGTTCTTC. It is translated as CASSHLKHLTNNEQFF.

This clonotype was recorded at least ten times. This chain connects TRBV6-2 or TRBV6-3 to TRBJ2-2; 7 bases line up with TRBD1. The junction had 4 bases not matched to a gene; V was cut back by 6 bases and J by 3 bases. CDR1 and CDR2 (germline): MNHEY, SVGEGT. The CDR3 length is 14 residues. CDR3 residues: CASRSGGYTGELFF. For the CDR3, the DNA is TGTGCCAGCAGGTCAGGGGGATACACCGGGGAGCTGTTTTTT.

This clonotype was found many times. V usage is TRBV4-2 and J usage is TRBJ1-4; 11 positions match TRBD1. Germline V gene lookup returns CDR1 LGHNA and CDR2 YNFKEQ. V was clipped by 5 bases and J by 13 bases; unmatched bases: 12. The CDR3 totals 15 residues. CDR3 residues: CASSFSGTGGGGLFF. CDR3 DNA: TGTGCCAGCAGCTTTTCCGGGACAGGGGGAGGAGGACTGTTTTTT.

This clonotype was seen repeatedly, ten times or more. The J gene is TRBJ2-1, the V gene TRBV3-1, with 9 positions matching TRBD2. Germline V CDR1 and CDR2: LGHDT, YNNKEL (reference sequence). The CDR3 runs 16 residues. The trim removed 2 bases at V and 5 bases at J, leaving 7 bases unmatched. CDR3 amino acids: CASSQRGRVTDNEQFF. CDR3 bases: TGTGCCAGCAGCCAACGCGGGAGGGTAACTGACAATGAGCAGTTCTTC.

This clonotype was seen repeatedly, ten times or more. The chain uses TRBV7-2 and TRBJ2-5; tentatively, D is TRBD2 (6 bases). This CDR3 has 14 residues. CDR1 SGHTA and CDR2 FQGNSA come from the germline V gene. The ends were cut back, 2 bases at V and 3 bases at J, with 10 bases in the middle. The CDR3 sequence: CASSLRSGEETQYF. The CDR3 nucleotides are TGTGCCAGCAGCTTACGTAGCGGAGAAGAGACCCAGTACTTC.

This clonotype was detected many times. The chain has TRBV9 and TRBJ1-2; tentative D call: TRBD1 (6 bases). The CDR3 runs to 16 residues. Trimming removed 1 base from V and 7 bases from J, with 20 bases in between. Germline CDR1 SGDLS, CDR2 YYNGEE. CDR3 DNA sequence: TGTGCCAGCAGCGTAAGGGCTACAGGGCAGGCAAGTGGCTACACCTTC. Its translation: CASSVRATGQASGYTF.

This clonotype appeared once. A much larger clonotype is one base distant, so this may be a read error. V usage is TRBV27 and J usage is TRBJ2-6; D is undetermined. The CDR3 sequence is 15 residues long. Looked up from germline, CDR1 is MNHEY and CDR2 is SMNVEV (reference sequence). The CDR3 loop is CVSSLLASGANVLTF. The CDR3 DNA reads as TGTGTCAGCAGTTTATTAGCCTCTGGGGCCAACGTCCTGACTTTC. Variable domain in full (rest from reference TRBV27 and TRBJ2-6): EAQVTQNPRYLITVTGKKLTVTCSQNMNHEYMSWYRQDPGLGLRQIYYSMNVEVTDKGDVPEGYKVSRKEKRNFPLILESPSPNQTSLYFCVSSLLASGANVLTFGAGSRLTVL.

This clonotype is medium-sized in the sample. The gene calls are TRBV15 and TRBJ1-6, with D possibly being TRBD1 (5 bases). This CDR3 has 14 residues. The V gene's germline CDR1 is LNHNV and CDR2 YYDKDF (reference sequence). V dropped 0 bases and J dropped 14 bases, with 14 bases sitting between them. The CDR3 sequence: CATSREGVPTALHF. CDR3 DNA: TGTGCCACCAGCAGAGAGGGGGTCCCTACGGCCCTCCACTTT. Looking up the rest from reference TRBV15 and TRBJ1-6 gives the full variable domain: DAMVIQNPRYQVTQFGKPVTLSCSQTLNHNVMYWYQQKSSQAPKLLFHYYDKDFNNEADTPDNFQSRRPNTSFCFLDIRSPGLGDTAMYLCATSREGVPTALHFGNGTRLTVT.

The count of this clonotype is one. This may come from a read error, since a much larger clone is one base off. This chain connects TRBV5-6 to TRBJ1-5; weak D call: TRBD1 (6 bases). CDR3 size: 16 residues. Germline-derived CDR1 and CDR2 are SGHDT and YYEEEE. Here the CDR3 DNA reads TGTGCCAGCAGCTTATCACGACAGGATAGCAATCCGCCCCAGCATTTT. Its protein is CASSLSRQDSNPPQHF.